The TCR beta chain described here comes from a study of T cells in women clearing cervical HPV infection. The V and J ends lost 10 bases and 1 base, in that order; junction bases with no gene match: 5. The germline V gene has CDR1 LNHDA and CDR2 SQIVND (reference sequence). The CDR3 loop spans 13 amino acids. Some clones are missing from TCRdb's copy, which holds only in-frame ones; the method was immunoSEQ multiplex PCR. The sample includes fewer than 35,000 clones. With respect to this clone: Its antigen is as yet unknown. The read is 3 residues too short to cover the CDR3 end, so that end is filled in from the germline J gene.

Findings of the study overall: Cases and controls were distinguished at AUC 0.83 by richness and V genes.

This sequence was found in a woman between 18 and 69 years old with a cervical HPV16 infection that either progressed to CIN3+ or cleared (not recorded which). Sequencing was carried out using blood buffy coat. V and J are TRBV19 and TRBJ2-7; TRBD2 matches at 9 bases. CDR3 DNA (partial): TGTGCCACCAGGACTAGCGATTCCTACGAG. It codes for CATRTSDSYE. The whole CDR3 protein reads CATRTSDSYEQYF.